A single sample is the source of the 30 T cell receptor beta chains below, sequenced in a study of blood T cells in healthy people across ages. PCR was performed a second time for about 7 to 11 cycles using a sample-barcoded 5' primer and a J-beta primer mix. TCRdb reanalysed the 5' RACE reads using MiXCR and keeps one entry per CDR3 protein. The sample includes around 800,000 distinct CDR3 sequences, roughly 24% of them seen just once. The same data also went into a second study, on T cells of mothers and their children.

Sequencing was performed on blood. The receptors here all came from a boy between 10 and 17 years old in good health.

This clonotype appeared many times. The genes are TRBV7-2 and TRBJ1-4; no reliable D call. CDR3 size: 15 residues. The V gene's germline CDR1 is SGHTA and CDR2 FQGNSA. V was trimmed by 2 bases and J by 0 bases, leaving 7 bases between them. CDR3 sequence: CASSLLVATNEKLFF. The CDR3 bases are TGTGCCAGCAGCTTATTGGTCGCAACTAATGAAAAACTGTTTTTT.

This chain connects TRBV12-3 or TRBV12-4 to TRBJ2-5; the D call may be TRBD1 or TRBD2 (5 bases each). CDR3 length: 15 residues. Trimming took 5 bases from V and 5 from J, leaving 18 bases between them. The CDR3: CASSGRDPLGETQYF. Written as DNA, the CDR3 is TGTGCCAGCAGTGGCCGGGACCCCCTCGGGGAGACCCAGTACTTC.

This clonotype was seen a few times. The CDR3 DNA reads TGCGCCAGCAGCTTGGGGGGCAGGGGTGCTTACGAGCAGTACTTC. It codes for CASSLGGRGAYEQYF. V usage is TRBV5-1 and J usage is TRBJ2-7, with D possibly TRBD1 on 6 matching bases. The CDR3 has 15 amino acids. V shed 0 bases and J shed 4 bases, with 14 bases lying between them. Per the germline V gene, CDR1 is SGHRS and CDR2 is YFSETQ.

This chain links TRBV5-6 with TRBJ2-5, with TRBD2 matching over 10 bases. The J call may be mistaken, given a closer DNA end match to TRBJ2-7. The germline CDR1 and CDR2 sequences are SGHDT and YYEEEE. The CDR3 totals 15 residues. This CDR3 reads CASSLGRTSGYEQYF. CDR3 nucleotides: TGTGCCAGCAGCTTGGGACGGACTAGCGGTTACGAGCAGTACTTC.

This clonotype was seen a few times. The chain carries TRBV5-1 and TRBJ2-3, with TRBD2 matching 8 bases. Germline-derived CDR1 and CDR2 are SGHRS and YFSETQ. The CDR3 has 16 amino acids. Trimming cost V 3 bases and J 0 bases; bases outside gene matches: 6. CDR3 coding DNA: TGCGCCAGCAGCTCCGTGGCGGGGGGTAGCACAGATACGCAGTATTTT. It encodes CASSSVAGGSTDTQYF.

This chain uses TRBV4-1 with TRBJ1-2; D possibly corresponds to TRBD1 (5 bases). With 4 bases removed from V and 7 bases from J, the gap between germline ends came to 13 bases. The germline gives CDR1 MGHRA, CDR2 YSYEKL. This CDR3 spans 13 amino acids. CDR3 nucleotide sequence: TGCGCCAGCAGCCTCCTGGGGGGACGTGGCTACACCTTC. This sequence encodes CASSLLGGRGYTF.

Only a few counts were recorded for this clonotype. This chain uses TRBV6-2 or TRBV6-3 with TRBJ1-3; no clear D. V shed 6 bases and J shed 7 bases, with 16 bases lying between them. CDR3 length: 14 residues. Germline V gene sequence: CDR1 MNHEY, CDR2 SVGEGT. For the CDR3, the DNA is TGTGCCAGCAGACCACACGGGCTGGGGAACACCATATATTTT. It yields the protein CASRPHGLGNTIYF.

Written as DNA, the CDR3 is TGCAGTGCGAAGTCGGGGGCGGATAATGAAAAACTGTTTTTT. This sequence encodes CSAKSGADNEKLFF. The chain links TRBV20-1 to TRBJ1-4; D is possibly TRBD1 (6 bases). Trimming shortened V by 6 bases and J by 4 bases, and 15 bases separated the two germline ends. CDR1 is DFQATT, CDR2 SNEGSKA, per germline (reference sequence). This CDR3 is built from 14 residues.

This clonotype has a handful of counts. The chain couples TRBV9 to TRBJ2-5; 12 positions agree with TRBD2. The last part of the DNA fits TRBJ2-7 better; the J call may be wrong. The CDR3 is made up of 17 amino acids. Germline CDR1 SGDLS, CDR2 YYNGEE. CDR3 sequence reads: CASSRGTSGSSSYEQYF. CDR3 DNA: TGTGCCAGCAGCCGAGGGACTAGCGGGTCCAGCTCCTACGAGCAGTACTTC.

The rearrangement joins TRBV9 to TRBJ2-1; TRBD1 agrees at 10 bases. The length of the CDR3 is 14 residues. The V gene end was trimmed by 4 bases and the J gene end by 10 bases; junction bases not matched to a gene: 8. Germline assignment: CDR1 SGDLS and CDR2 YYNGEE. In DNA form, the CDR3 reads TGTGCCAGCAGCACAGGGACAGGGGACTACGAGCAGTTCTTC. Translation: CASSTGTGDYEQFF.

This sequence joins TRBV7-2 and TRBJ2-3; D may be TRBD2 (6 bases). Germline V CDR1 and CDR2: SGHTA, FQGNSA. Between the trimmed V and J ends, which lost 4 bases and 0 bases, there was a span of 14 bases. The CDR3 consists of 16 residues. The CDR3 is CASSSMAGTSTDTQYF. The CDR3, as DNA: TGTGCCAGCAGCTCGATGGCGGGGACTAGCACAGATACGCAGTATTTT.

This clonotype was seen many times. The junction and the germline gene differ at one end; a read error may be behind it. The rearrangement links TRBV5-1 to TRBJ2-7, with D perhaps matching TRBD2 (6 bases). Germline CDR1 SGHRS, CDR2 YFSETQ. The CDR3 runs to 13 residues. In DNA form, the CDR3 reads TGTGCCAGCAGCTTAGCGGATGGGTACGAGCAGTACTTC. Residues: CASSLADGYEQYF.

This chain connects TRBV7-9 to TRBJ2-4; 8 nucleotides match TRBD1. The CDR3 loop spans 13 amino acids. Germline CDR1 SEHNR, CDR2 FQNEAQ (reference sequence). V shed 6 bases, J shed 8 bases, and the junction held 6 bases outside the gene matches. DNA for the CDR3: TGTGCCAGCAGTCTGGACAGGGACGACATTCAGTACTTC. Its translation is CASSLDRDDIQYF.

The genes are TRBV9 and TRBJ1-4, with D possibly being TRBD1 (5 bases). The CDR3 has 15 amino acids. V lost 4 bases and J 8 bases, leaving 18 bases between the germline ends. From germline, CDR1 is SGDLS and CDR2 YYNGEE. CDR3 coding DNA: TGTGCCAGCAGCCCCAGCGGGACCAGTAGGGAAAAACTGTTTTTT. Its translation is CASSPSGTSREKLFF.

The chain employs TRBV5-1 and TRBJ2-5; TRBD2 agrees at 8 bases. This CDR3 has 15 amino acids. V trimming: 3 bases; J trimming: 5 bases; junction bases outside the gene matches: 9. The germline gives CDR1 SGHRS, CDR2 YFSETQ. The chain's CDR3 is CASSSVLAGLETQYF. The CDR3 nucleotides read TGCGCCAGCAGCTCGGTCCTAGCGGGTTTGGAGACCCAGTACTTC.

J is TRBJ1-2 and V is TRBV18; D not certain. Per the germline V gene, CDR1 is KGHSH and CDR2 is LQKENI. The ends were cut back, 6 bases at V and 8 bases at J, with 16 bases in the middle. This CDR3 has 13 residues. This CDR3 is CASSPDNLRGYTF. DNA for the CDR3: TGTGCCAGCTCCCCCGACAATCTGAGGGGCTACACCTTC. Combining the CDR3 with reference TRBV18 and TRBJ1-2 gives the whole variable domain NAGVMQNPRHLVRRRGQEARLRCSPMKGHSHVYWYRQLPEEGLKFMVYLQKENIIDESGMPKERFSAEFPKEGPSILRIQQVVRGDSAAYFCASSPDNLRGYTFGSGTRLTVV.

This clonotype has only a few counts. One junction end disagrees with the germline gene, perhaps due to a read error. This chain connects TRBV7-7 to TRBJ2-3; no definite D call. CDR3 length: 15 amino acids. Germline V gene data show CDR1 as SSHAT and CDR2 as FNYEAQ (reference sequence). CDR3 coding DNA: TGTGCTAGCAGCCGTAACAGCGTAAGCACAGATACGCAGTATTTT. Its protein product is CASSRNSVSTDTQYF.

V usage is TRBV12-3 or TRBV12-4 and J usage is TRBJ2-3, with unresolved D. Between the trimmed V and J ends, which lost 6 bases and 3 bases, there was a span of 10 bases. The CDR3 runs 13 residues. The CDR3 reads CASSSQRTDTQYF. The CDR3 nucleotides are TGTGCCAGCAGCTCACAACGTACAGATACGCAGTATTTT.

This clonotype was picked up a small number of times. The chain combines TRBV5-1 with TRBJ2-5; perhaps TRBD2 as D (5 bases). Germline assignment: CDR1 SGHRS and CDR2 YFSETQ. V gave up 0 bases and J gave up 4 bases, with 10 bases separating them. The CDR3 contains 14 residues. CDR3 residues: CASSLAGLRETQYF. In nucleotides, the CDR3 is TGCGCCAGCAGCTTGGCTGGACTTAGAGAGACCCAGTACTTC.

V usage is TRBV10-3 and J usage is TRBJ1-2; no clear D. With 2 bases removed from V and 7 bases from J, the gap between germline ends came to 11 bases. Germline CDR1 and CDR2: ENHRY and SYGVKD. The CDR3 extends over 13 amino acids. The CDR3 sequence is CAISEREAAGYTF. DNA for the CDR3: TGTGCCATCAGTGAGAGGGAGGCAGCTGGCTACACCTTC.

This sequence joins TRBV7-2 and TRBJ1-2; tentative D call: TRBD1 (6 bases). The V end was cut by 5 bases, the J end by 3 bases, with 13 bases between. The CDR3 is 14 amino acids. In germline, CDR1 is SGHTA, CDR2 FQGNSA. The CDR3 sequence is CASSADRQYYGYTF. The CDR3 DNA reads as TGTGCCAGCAGCGCCGACAGGCAGTACTATGGCTACACCTTC.

DNA of the CDR3: TGTGCCAGCAGTGACCCCCTGGAAGGGGGGGCCACCTACAATGAGCAGTTCTTC. Translated: CASSDPLEGGATYNEQFF. The V and J genes are TRBV2 and TRBJ2-1; D is possibly TRBD2 (7 bases). CDR1 is SNHLY and CDR2 is FYNNEI in the germline V gene. The V end lost 3 bases, the J end lost 2 bases, and 20 bases lay between the germline ends. There are 18 residues in the CDR3. Looking up the rest from reference TRBV2 and TRBJ2-1 gives the full variable domain: EPEVTQTPSHQVTQMGQEVILRCVPISNHLYFYWYRQILGQKVEFLVSFYNNEISEKSEIFDDQFSVERPDGSNFTLKIRSTKLEDSAMYFCASSDPLEGGATYNEQFFGPGTRLTVL.

The rearrangement links TRBV20-1 to TRBJ2-5, with D maybe TRBD1 (6 bases). Gene TRBJ2-7 matches the end of the DNA better, so the J call may be wrong. The CDR3 loop spans 12 amino acids. Germline V gene data show CDR1 as DFQATT and CDR2 as SNEGSKA (reference sequence). CDR3 sequence (DNA): TGCAGTGCTACCATGACAGGTTACGAGCAGTACTTC. It translates to CSATMTGYEQYF.

Many counts were recorded for this clonotype. J is TRBJ2-5 and V is TRBV13, with TRBD2 as a possible D gene (5 bases). V was pared by 2 bases and J by 7 bases, with 8 bases between. The CDR3 has 12 amino acids. Germline values: CDR1 PRHDT, CDR2 FYEKMQ (reference sequence). The CDR3 DNA reads TGTGCCAGCAGCTTAACTCGGGGGACCCAGTACTTC. Encoded protein: CASSLTRGTQYF.

In its sample, this clonotype was seen a few times. The V call is TRBV7-3, the J call TRBJ2-1; 7 bases fit TRBD2. Germline lookup yields CDR1 SGHTA and CDR2 FQGTGA. Unmatched junction bases numbered 6, after V lost 1 base and J lost 0 bases. The CDR3 runs to 17 residues. CDR3 DNA: TGTGCCAGCAGCTTAAATGACAGACTAGCCTCCTACAATGAGCAGTTCTTC. Translating it yields CASSLNDRLASYNEQFF.

A single count supports this clonotype. This rearrangement joins TRBV7-9 to TRBJ2-7, with 8 nucleotides matching TRBD2. The CDR3 sequence is 16 residues long. V dropped 8 bases and J dropped 4; count of bases not matched to a gene: 16. Germline V CDR1 and CDR2: SEHNR, FQNEAQ (reference sequence). The CDR3 loop reads CASGPGLVSPSYEQYF. CDR3 DNA: TGTGCCAGCGGTCCGGGACTAGTTTCGCCTTCATACGAGCAGTACTTC.

This clonotype turned up a few times. The chain joins TRBV3-1 to TRBJ1-6, with a tentative D call TRBD1 (6 bases). Trimming cost V 3 bases and J 7 bases, with 13 bases left between them. The CDR3 spans 15 residues. Germline V gene lookup returns CDR1 LGHDT and CDR2 YNNKEL (reference sequence). In DNA form, the CDR3 reads TGTGCCAGCAGCCAGGGGGCTTATAGCAATTCACCCCTCCACTTT. This sequence encodes CASSQGAYSNSPLHF.

The V call is TRBV5-4, the J call TRBJ2-3; 14 bases are shared with TRBD2. The CDR3 has 16 residues. The ends lost 4 bases at V and 3 bases at J; junction bases unmatched: 4. CDR1 SGHNT and CDR2 YYREEE come from the germline V gene (reference sequence). Here the CDR3 reads CASSIRTSGGTDTQYF. The CDR3 DNA reads TGTGCCAGCAGCATACGGACTAGCGGGGGGACAGATACGCAGTATTTT. The full variable domain, its missing parts supplied by reference TRBV5-4 and TRBJ2-3, is ETGVTQSPTHLIKTRGQQVTLRCSSQSGHNTVSWYQQALGQGPQFIFQYYREEENGRGNFPPRFSGLQFPNYSSELNVNALELDDSALYLCASSIRTSGGTDTQYFGPGTRLTVL.

This chain joins TRBV29-1 and TRBJ1-2; D unresolved. This CDR3 contains 14 residues. Germline values: CDR1 SQVTM, CDR2 ANQGSEA. V lost 0 bases and J lost 8, with 16 bases in between. CDR3 sequence (DNA): TGCAGCGTTGAAGATGCAAAGGGCGCTCAGGGCTACACCTTC. Encoded protein: CSVEDAKGAQGYTF. The full variable domain, its missing parts supplied by reference TRBV29-1 and TRBJ1-2, is SAVISQKPSRDICQRGTSLTIQCQVDSQVTMMFWYRQQPGQSLTLIATANQGSEATYESGFVIDKFPISRPNLTFSTLTVSNMSPEDSSIYLCSVEDAKGAQGYTFGSGTRLTVV.

This rearrangement joins TRBV20-1 to TRBJ2-7, with TRBD1 as a possible D gene (6 bases). CDR3 length: 13 residues. The V end was cut by 4 bases, the J end by 3 bases, with 13 bases between. Germline CDR1 is DFQATT and CDR2 is SNEGSKA (reference sequence). DNA of the CDR3: TGCAGTGCTACCCTCGGACAGATCTACGAGCAGTACTTC. It translates to CSATLGQIYEQYF.